This record concerns one T cell receptor (beta chain) sequence. The antigen is unknown. The method was immunoSEQ multiplex PCR; TCRdb's version includes in-frame clones alone and lacks a portion of them. The sample includes roughly 2.2 million clones, around 90% of them seen just once. The sample belongs to a study of shared clonotypes between healthy human individuals. Findings and limits, study-wide: Generation probability values for non-shared clonotypes were lower than those for clonotypes shared by all four donors.

Germline CDR1 SGHNT, CDR2 YYREEE (reference sequence). The CDR3 extends over 16 amino acids. This receptor was taken from a young man in good health. Some clones in this sample may be carry-over from other donors' samples. The V and J genes are TRBV5-4 and TRBJ2-5; TRBD2 matches at 12 bases. Judging by the DNA end, TRBJ2-7 fits better; the J call may be wrong. The specimen sequenced was naive CD4+ T cells from PBMCs. Stated subset: CD45RA+ positively selected. This CDR3 is CASSLALTSGSYEQYF. CDR3 nucleotides: TGTGCCAGCAGCTTGGCCCTGACTAGCGGGAGTTACGAGCAGTACTTC.